These 21 T cell receptor beta chains were sequenced from one sample in a study of vaccination and CD4 T cells after COVID-19. As for treatment: roughly nine-day PBMC culture with coronavirus spike peptide pools or control peptides (ViraFEST assay). These CD4+ T cells came from an unexposed donor, sampled before the COVID-19 pandemic (2011-2018). Antigens for these TCRs are unknown. Scientists ran DNA taken from cultured CD4+ T cells through the Oncomine TCR Beta short-read assay for sequencing. TCRdb re-called the PCR reads with MiXCR, one entry per CDR3 protein. The table has over 5,000 distinct CDR3 sequences, approximately 40% seen once. Sequenced: CD4+ T cells from blood, cultured in vitro. The source of these receptors is a human donor in good health.

V usage is TRBV12-3 or TRBV12-4 and J usage is TRBJ1-1; TRBD1 matches at 8 bases. The CDR3 covers 14 residues. The junction had 9 bases not matched to a gene; V was cut back by 7 bases and J by 5 bases. CDR3 bases: TGTGCCAGCATCGACAGGGGAAGGAGGACTGAAGCTTTCTTT. Translation: CASIDRGRRTEAFF.

This chain links TRBV21-1 with TRBJ2-1; the tabulated D call, TRBD1, remains unverified against the DNA. TRBV21-1 is a pseudogene segment. There are 16 residues in the CDR3. The CDR3 loop reads CASGGTCPTYYNEQFF. CDR3 bases: TGTGCCAGCGGTGGGACTTGTCCCACCTACTACAATGAGCAGTTCTTC.

The J gene is TRBJ2-5, the V gene TRBV11-2; the match to TRBD2 covers 10 bases. This CDR3 spans 16 amino acids. V shed 1 base and J 6 bases; nucleotides not matched to a gene: 8. The germline V gene encodes CDR1 SGHAT and CDR2 FQNNGV. CDR3 in amino acids: CASSLGGAGGVKTQYF. Written as DNA, the CDR3 is TGTGCCAGCAGCTTAGGAGGAGCGGGGGGGGTAAAGACCCAGTACTTC.

The gene calls are TRBV5-1 and TRBJ1-1; D is possibly TRBD1 (5 bases). The V end was cut by 0 bases, the J end by 8 bases, with 17 bases between. Germline values: CDR1 SGHRS, CDR2 YFSETQ. The CDR3 has 15 residues. The CDR3 loop reads CASSLEGVLQGEAFF. The CDR3 DNA sequence: TGCGCCAGCAGCTTGGAAGGGGTTCTCCAGGGCGAAGCTTTCTTT. The variable domain in full, completed from reference TRBV5-1 and TRBJ1-1, reads KAGVTQTPRYLIKTRGQQVTLSCSPISGHRSVSWYQQTPGQGLQFLFEYFSETQRNKGNFPGRFSGRQFSNSRSEMNVSTLELGDSALYLCASSLEGVLQGEAFFGQGTRLTVV.

This clonotype was seen more than once but under ten times. The rearrangement uses TRBV7-9 and TRBJ2-7, with D unclear. Germline loops: CDR1 SEHNR, CDR2 FQNEAQ (reference sequence). V was pared by 5 bases and J by 0 bases, with 14 bases between. The CDR3 runs to 15 residues. The CDR3 sequence: CASSPKDLLSYEQYF. The CDR3 region has the DNA TGTGCCAGCAGCCCAAAGGATCTCCTCTCCTACGAGCAGTACTTC.

J is TRBJ2-4 and V is TRBV7-6; TRBD1 matches at 7 bases. This CDR3 has 15 amino acids. The V gene end was trimmed by 6 bases and the J gene end by 4 bases; junction bases not matched to a gene: 9. CDR1 and CDR2 (germline): SGHVS, FNYEAQ. Here the CDR3 DNA reads TGTGCCAGCAGTTCGCGACAGGGCCCTAAAAACATTCAGTACTTC. Translating gives CASSSRQGPKNIQYF.

This clonotype was seen only a few times. This sequence joins TRBV20-1 and TRBJ1-6, with no clear D. CDR1 and CDR2 (germline): DFQATT, SNEGSKA (reference sequence). V gave up 6 bases and J gave up 0 bases, with 12 bases separating them. The CDR3 covers 15 residues. Written as DNA, the CDR3 is TGCAGTGCCCCCTCGTCCAGCTCCTATAATTCACCCCTCCACTTT. This gives the protein CSAPSSSSYNSPLHF.

This clonotype was observed a few times. The chain joins TRBV18 to TRBJ1-1, with TRBD1 matching 12 bases. V gave up 0 bases and J gave up 0 bases; unmatched junction bases: 2. This CDR3 contains 17 residues. Germline V gene data show CDR1 as KGHSH and CDR2 as LQKENI. This CDR3 reads CASSPPGQGAVNTEAFF. CDR3 in DNA: TGTGCCAGCTCACCACCGGGACAGGGGGCTGTGAACACTGAAGCTTTCTTT.

The rearrangement links TRBV20-1 to TRBJ2-2; D perhaps matches TRBD1 (5 bases). CDR1 DFQATT and CDR2 SNEGSKA come from the germline V gene (reference sequence). The V and J ends lost 3 bases and 0 bases respectively, with 11 bases between them. The CDR3 has 15 amino acids. The DNA for the CDR3 is TGCAGTGCTAGTCGATCAGGGACGAACACCGGGGAGCTGTTTTTT. As protein: CSASRSGTNTGELFF.

J is TRBJ2-1 and V is TRBV7-9; D is unclear. From germline, CDR1 is SEHNR and CDR2 FQNEAQ (reference sequence). V lost 1 base and J 10 bases, leaving 11 bases between the germline ends. This CDR3 contains 13 residues. The CDR3 sequence is CASSLVEKGEQFF. The CDR3 coding sequence is TGTGCCAGCAGCTTAGTTGAGAAAGGCGAGCAGTTCTTC.

V gene TRBV27 combines with J gene TRBJ1-6, with D maybe TRBD1 (5 bases). Germline CDR1 and CDR2: MNHEY and SMNVEV (reference sequence). The CDR3 runs to 16 residues. Trimming shortened V by 6 bases and J by 9 bases, and 21 bases separated the two germline ends. The CDR3 loop is CASSKGGSGVGSPLHF. The DNA for the CDR3 is TGTGCCAGCAGCAAGGGAGGTTCGGGGGTAGGTTCACCCCTCCACTTT.

CDR3 nucleotide sequence: TGTGCCAGCAGCTTAAATCTCGACACTGAAGCTTTCTTT. Translation gives CASSLNLDTEAFF. The rearrangement joins TRBV7-3 to TRBJ1-1; D gene unclear. The germline CDR1 and CDR2 sequences are SGHTA and FQGTGA. The ends were cut back, 1 base at V and 3 bases at J, with 6 bases in the middle. This CDR3 comprises 13 residues.

This chain joins TRBV20-1 and TRBJ2-4, with 10 bases aligning to TRBD1. V lost 5 bases and J lost 7; bases outside the gene matches: 5. There are 13 residues in the CDR3. Germline V gene sequence: CDR1 DFQATT, CDR2 SNEGSKA (reference sequence). CDR3 in amino acids: CSAGGQGDNIQYF. As DNA, the CDR3 is TGCAGTGCTGGAGGACAGGGGGATAACATTCAGTACTTC.

This clonotype was found a few times. The rearrangement uses TRBV6-2 or TRBV6-3 and TRBJ1-1, with D perhaps TRBD1 (6 bases). Trimming removed 5 bases at V and 4 bases at J, with 23 bases between. Germline lookup yields CDR1 MNHEY and CDR2 SVGEGT. The CDR3 sequence is 17 residues long. CDR3 region: CASSPRGRGGRSTEAFF. The CDR3 DNA reads as TGTGCCAGCAGTCCTCGGGGGAGGGGGGGCCGGAGCACTGAAGCTTTCTTT.

This clonotype was recorded once. The chain couples TRBV2 to TRBJ1-5; D might be TRBD1 (6 bases). The CDR3 length is 12 residues. Germline V gene data show CDR1 as SNHLY and CDR2 as FYNNEI. Trimming took 10 bases from V and 6 from J, leaving 13 bases between them. CDR3 sequence (DNA): TGTGCCACCAAACCAGGGGTTCAGCCCCAGCATTTT. This gives the protein CATKPGVQPQHF.

The chain recombines TRBV27 with TRBJ1-5; D possibly corresponds to TRBD1 (5 bases). Per germline, CDR1 MNHEY and CDR2 SMNVEV (reference sequence). The length of the CDR3 is 15 residues. V shed 5 bases and J shed 7 bases, with 18 bases lying between them. The CDR3 DNA sequence: TGTGCCAGCAGTCCGTTATCGAAACAGGCGCAGCCCCAGCATTTT. Its translation is CASSPLSKQAQPQHF.

The V and J genes are TRBV5-1 and TRBJ2-3; 8 nucleotides align to TRBD2. Per germline, CDR1 SGHRS and CDR2 YFSETQ. The CDR3 sequence is 15 residues long. After removal of 4 bases from V and 0 bases from J, the junction contained 4 bases not matched to a gene. CDR3 nucleotide sequence: TGCGCCAGCAGCGCCAGCGGGGGAAGCACAGATACGCAGTATTTT. Residues: CASSASGGSTDTQYF.

The chain recombines TRBV7-2 with TRBJ2-1; D unresolved. There are 17 residues in the CDR3. V was shortened by 0 bases and J by 6 bases, with 18 bases between the two germline ends. Germline V gene data show CDR1 as SGHTA and CDR2 as FQGNSA. The CDR3 coding sequence is TGTGCCAGCAGCTTAGCGCGTCTCACTACGATACGCAATGAGCAGTTCTTC. This codes for CASSLARLTTIRNEQFF.

The chain employs TRBV19 and TRBJ2-7; D call uncertain. This CDR3 comprises 16 residues. V lost 4 bases and J 0 bases, leaving 16 bases between the germline ends. Germline V CDR1 and CDR2: LNHDA, SQIVND (reference sequence). The CDR3 coding sequence is TGTGCCAGTAGTACAACGTTACAAGAGCACTCCTACGAGCAGTACTTC. This gives the protein CASSTTLQEHSYEQYF.

In this sample, this clonotype turned up a few times. V is TRBV5-1 and J is TRBJ1-2; possible D gene TRBD1, 5 bases. Germline CDR1 reads SGHRS; CDR2 reads YFSETQ. Trimming cost V 0 bases and J 4 bases, with 10 bases left between them. The CDR3 is made up of 14 amino acids. The CDR3 reads CASSLGDGRYGYTF. Written as DNA, the CDR3 is TGCGCCAGCAGCTTGGGGGACGGACGCTATGGCTACACCTTC.

The CDR3 loop is CASTKDLIRSPLHF. The CDR3 DNA follows: TGTGCCAGCACCAAGGATCTAATTAGGTCACCCCTCCACTTT. The chain couples TRBV7-9 to TRBJ1-6; D unclear. Germline CDR1 is SEHNR and CDR2 is FQNEAQ (reference sequence). The length of the CDR3 is 14 residues. Trimming removed 7 bases from V and 10 bases from J, with 17 bases in between.